This T cell receptor (beta chain) comes out of a study of blood T cells in healthy people across ages. This clonotype was counted between two and nine times. The antigen is unknown. For the second PCR, which ran for about 7 to 11 cycles, a sample-barcoded 5' primer and a J-beta primer mix were used. TCRdb recomputed calls from the 5' RACE reads with MiXCR, one row per CDR3 protein. The data contain fewer than 1.5 million distinct CDR3 sequences, around 42% of them singletons. The CDR3 has 15 amino acids. The V end was cut by 2 bases, the J end by 2 bases, with 12 bases between. Germline V lookup: CDR1 SGHRS, CDR2 YFSETQ. General study results and limits: Since the PBMCs were unsorted, naive and antigen-experienced cells could not be conclusively compared.

V is TRBV5-1 and J is TRBJ2-3, with D uncertain. The clonotype was recovered from a woman under 30 in good health. Sequencing input: blood. The CDR3 bases are TGCGCCAGCAGCTTAGGATCTCCCATCACAGATACGCAGTATTTT. Protein sequence: CASSLGSPITDTQYF.